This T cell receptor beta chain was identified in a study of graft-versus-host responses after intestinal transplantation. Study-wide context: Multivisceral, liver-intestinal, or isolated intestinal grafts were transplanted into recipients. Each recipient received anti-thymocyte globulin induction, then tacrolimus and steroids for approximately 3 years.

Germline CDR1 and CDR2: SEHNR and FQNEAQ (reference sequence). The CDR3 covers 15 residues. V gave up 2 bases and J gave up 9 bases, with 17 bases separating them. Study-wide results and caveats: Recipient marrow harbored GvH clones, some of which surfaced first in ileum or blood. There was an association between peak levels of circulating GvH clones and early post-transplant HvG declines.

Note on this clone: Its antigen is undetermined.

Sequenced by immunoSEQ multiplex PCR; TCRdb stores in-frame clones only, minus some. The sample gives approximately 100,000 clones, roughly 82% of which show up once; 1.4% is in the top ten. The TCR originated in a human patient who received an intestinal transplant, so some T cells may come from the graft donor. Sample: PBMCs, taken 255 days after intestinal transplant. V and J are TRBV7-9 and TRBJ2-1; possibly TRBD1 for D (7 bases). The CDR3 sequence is CASSLTGDFLGEQFF. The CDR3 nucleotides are TGTGCCAGCAGCTTAACAGGGGACTTTCTAGGTGAGCAGTTCTTC.